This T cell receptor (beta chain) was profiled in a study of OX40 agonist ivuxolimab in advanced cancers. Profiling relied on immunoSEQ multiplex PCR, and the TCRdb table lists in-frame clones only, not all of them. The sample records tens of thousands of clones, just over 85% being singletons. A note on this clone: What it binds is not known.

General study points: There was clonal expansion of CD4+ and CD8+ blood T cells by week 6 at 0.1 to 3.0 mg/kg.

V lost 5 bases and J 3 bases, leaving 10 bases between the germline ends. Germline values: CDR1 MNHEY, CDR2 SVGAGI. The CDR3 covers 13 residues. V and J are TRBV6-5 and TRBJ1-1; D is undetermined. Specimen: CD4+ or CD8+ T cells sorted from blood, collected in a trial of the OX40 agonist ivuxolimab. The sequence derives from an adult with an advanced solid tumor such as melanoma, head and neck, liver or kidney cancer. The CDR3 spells CASSTPTYTEAFF. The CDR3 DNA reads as TGTGCCAGCAGTACTCCGACCTACACTGAAGCTTTCTTT.